This T cell receptor (beta chain) was documented in a study of shared clonotypes between healthy human individuals. Overall study results and limits: Sorted-subset samples were not fully sequenced, rarefaction indicated.

V lost 3 bases and J lost 2; bases outside the gene matches: 6. Germline assignment: CDR1 SEHNR and CDR2 FQNEAQ (reference sequence). The length of the CDR3 is 15 residues. Terminally differentiated effector memory CD45RA+ cells were excluded by CCR7 positive selection of CD45RO-negative cells. For this clone: Its specificity is unknown.

The data were produced by immunoSEQ multiplex PCR, yet TCRdb's version contains in-frame clones alone and is incomplete. The repertoire holds about 2.2 million clones, with more than 85% as singletons. This sequence joins TRBV7-9 and TRBJ2-7; 8 bases agree with TRBD1. The sequence derives from a man between 18 and 29 years old in good health. Some clones in this sample may be carry-over from other donors' samples. Sequenced sample: naive CD8+ T cells from PBMCs. CDR3 in DNA: TGTGCCAGCAGCTTTTCCAGGGGGCCCACCTACGAGCAGTACTTC. Protein sequence: CASSFSRGPTYEQYF.